The entry below gives a single T cell receptor beta chain sequence along with its context. What antigen it recognizes has not been identified. No per-base quality is available; no much larger clone lies one base away. Deep-resolution immunoSEQ TCR-beta sequencing was performed on DNA from uncultured naive and memory CD4+ T cells. The published analysis was carried out like this. During preprocessing, nonproductive sequences were removed, as were CDR3s that did not start with C, did not end with F or W, or were shorter than 7 amino acids. Cultured and uncultured naive and memory CD4+ repertoires were searched for previously identified spike- and CEF-reactive CDR3s. CDR3 homology was quantified as pairwise Levenshtein distance, calculated with the stringdist R package after three terminal residues were trimmed from each end. In TCRdb, the immuneACCESS table is reduced to in-frame sequences with V and J assigned. These tables do not hold every clone; where another copy was compared, an unresolved V gene accounts for under half, and the others remain unexplained. V, J and clone size are taken as reported in that table, and D and trimming were inferred from the DNA itself. The table for this sample lists around 35,000 clones; over 75% of them were counted only once. The ten top clones hold roughly 3% of the sample.

This entry belongs to a study of CD4 T cells in relation to SARS-CoV-2 and coronaviruses (dated by TCRdb to the early 2020s). A note on the overall study: Across all 12 patients in the convalescent cohort, the median age was roughly 40 years, with a range of roughly 21 to 75 years. Among the approximately 12 convalescent patients, 8 males and 4 females were included, and two of the subjects were Hispanic. Patient-derived lymphoblastoid cell lines were used to map the HLA restriction of shared crossreactive spike epitopes. At the level of individual TCR clonotypes, the study evaluated whether memory CD4+ T cells crossreact between the spike proteins of SARS-CoV-2 and those of common cold coronaviruses. The Adaptive Biotechnologies TCR-sequencing kit was used to sequence samples from a few pre-COVID donors and the naive versus memory experiments, while other data came from Illumina-based sequencing. For other donors in the study, expansion assays were sequenced with a different, Illumina-based TCR-beta assay. Overall study results and their limits: No donor contributed both pre-pandemic and post-infection samples, which limited tracing the source of pre-existing responses. Compared with monoreactive clones, crossreactive clones had significantly weaker SARS-CoV-2-driven expansion, a result consistent with antigenic imprinting. Small numbers of patients and of tested TCRs limited the study. Sequencing of naive versus memory cells indicated that the assay detects memory recall responses, not primary responses primed during culture. Around three fifths of donors had memory CD4+ clonotypes that crossrecognized SARS-CoV-2 and at least one common cold coronavirus spike. Crossreactivity analysis centred on spike protein, so crossreactivity against other viral proteins was not assessed.

To separate naive from memory CD4+ T cells, cryopreserved PBMCs first underwent CD4 enrichment and then EasySep naive CD4+ T cell enrichment. Ficoll-Paque PLUS gradient centrifugation was used to isolate PBMCs from either whole blood or leukapheresis product. PBMCs were either used fresh in the expansion assay or cryopreserved at -140 degrees C. The QIAamp Micro DNA Kit was used to extract genomic DNA from the CD4+ T cells. The clonotype was recovered from an adult with COVID-19. Source material: memory CD4+ T cells from PBMCs. Sample cell subset or site, as interpreted from the label and publication: memory (non-naive) CD4+ T cells.

The CDR3 is CASAAQTRGYEQYF. The DNA reads TGTGCCAGCGCGGCTCAAACCAGGGGGTACGAGCAGTACTTC. This receptor chain uses TRBV27 and TRBJ2-7, with 7 central nucleotides matching TRBD1. CDR1 and CDR2, per the germline V gene (reference sequence), are MNHEY and SMNVEV. At the junction V is shortened by 8 bases and J by 4 bases; bases outside the gene matches: 11. The CDR3 runs 14 amino acids, cysteine and phenylalanine included. Only the CDR3 portion is preserved as DNA: 42 bases, with reading frame beginning at the first base.